The 3 T cell receptor beta chains presented below share a single source sample, sequenced in a study of CD4 T cells in relation to SARS-CoV-2 and coronaviruses. The unexposed donors gave CD4+ T cells in 2011-2018, prior to COVID-19. Isolation of CD4+ T cells took place after about 10 days in culture. TCRdb's copy holds only in-frame clones and misses some; the assay was immunoSEQ multiplex PCR. This table holds about 23,000 clones, more than 75% found once. These receptors are not linked to any known antigen. Sequences were obtained from CD4+ T cells from PBMCs, cultured in vitro. These receptors came from a human donor in good health.

V and J are TRBV6-5 and TRBJ1-1; D uncertain. V was cut by 10 bases and J by 0 bases, with 12 bases left in between. CDR3 length: 13 amino acids. The germline CDR1 and CDR2 sequences are MNHEY and SVGAGI. The CDR3 region is CATGRGMNTEAFF. The CDR3 DNA reads TGTGCCACCGGGAGAGGGATGAACACTGAAGCTTTCTTT.

CDR3: CAIETSAYFSYEQYF. The CDR3 nucleotides are TGCGCCATTGAGACTAGCGCCTACTTCTCCTACGAGCAGTACTTC. V usage is TRBV10-1 and J usage is TRBJ2-7, with 8 bases matching TRBD2. Germline values: CDR1 WNHNN, CDR2 SYGVQD (reference sequence). The junction had 11 bases not matched to a gene; V was cut back by 10 bases and J by 0 bases. This CDR3 is 15 amino acids long.

J is TRBJ2-7 and V is TRBV9, with D perhaps being TRBD1 or TRBD2 (5 bases each). CDR1 is SGDLS and CDR2 is YYNGEE in the germline V gene. The CDR3 consists of 16 residues. Trimming took off 0 bases at V and 5 bases at J, with 18 bases between the two ends. In DNA form, the CDR3 reads TGTGCCAGCAGCGTAGGGTCTGTACTTGGGGGTGACGAGCAGTACTTC. It specifies CASSVGSVLGGDEQYF.